Below are 31 T cell receptor beta chains sequenced from a single sample in a study of T cell responses to AZD1222 COVID-19 vaccine. TCRdb's copy holds only in-frame clones and misses some; the assay was immunoSEQ multiplex PCR. Altogether 100,000 to 130,000 clones are present, about 90% being singletons, with the ten largest covering around 20%. The sample in question was peripheral blood, obtained on day 0 of AZD1222 vaccination. Receptors were obtained from an adult in good health.

CDR3 amino acids: CASSERRPGNQPQHF. The DNA of the CDR3 is TGTGCCAGCAGTGAAAGGAGGCCTGGCAATCAGCCCCAGCATTTT. V usage is TRBV2 and J usage is TRBJ1-5; D ambiguous. CDR1 and CDR2 from the germline V gene are SNHLY and FYNNEI. V was pared by 2 bases and J by 2 bases, with 10 bases between. The CDR3 covers 15 residues.

The genes are TRBV7-8 and TRBJ1-1; D call uncertain. From germline, CDR1 is SGHVS and CDR2 FQNEAQ. CDR3 size: 14 residues. V was cut by 5 bases and J by 3 bases, with 13 bases left in between. In DNA, the CDR3 is TGTGCCAGCAGCGCACGGATACCTTACACTGAAGCTTTCTTT. Its translation is CASSARIPYTEAFF. Full variable domain (remainder filled in from reference TRBV7-8 and TRBJ1-1): GAGVSQSPRYKVAKRGQDVALRCDPISGHVSLFWYQQALGQGPEFLTYFQNEAQLDKSGLPSDRFFAERPEGSVSTLKIQRTQQEDSAVYLCASSARIPYTEAFFGQGTRLTVV.

The J gene is TRBJ2-3, the V gene TRBV6-4, with D uncertain. Trimming took off 6 bases at V and 1 base at J, with 8 bases between the two ends. This CDR3 has 13 residues. The germline V gene has CDR1 MRHNA and CDR2 SNTAGT. Here the CDR3 DNA reads TGTGCCAGCAGGAAGGATGGCACAGATACGCAGTATTTT. Its translation: CASRKDGTDTQYF.

This rearrangement joins TRBV19 to TRBJ2-1, with 7 positions matching TRBD1. Germline CDR1 is LNHDA and CDR2 is SQIVND (reference sequence). The CDR3 is 13 residues long. The V gene end was trimmed by 6 bases and the J gene end by 11 bases; junction bases not matched to a gene: 10. The CDR3 sequence: CASSYRPTGQQFF. CDR3 DNA: TGTGCCAGTAGCTACAGACCGACAGGGCAGCAGTTCTTC.

The chain's CDR3 is CASSLVKGASLGEQYF. CDR3 in DNA: TGTGCCAGCAGTTTGGTTAAGGGGGCAAGTTTGGGAGAGCAGTACTTC. The chain combines TRBV28 with TRBJ2-7, with TRBD1 matching over 7 bases. V dropped 3 bases and J dropped 7; count of bases not matched to a gene: 15. Germline CDR1 MDHEN, CDR2 SYDVKM. This CDR3 region has 16 residues. Together with reference TRBV28 and TRBJ2-7, the CDR3 gives the full variable domain: DVKVTQSSRYLVKRTGEKVFLECVQDMDHENMFWYRQDPGLGLRLIYFSYDVKMKEKGDIPEGYSVSREKKERFSLILESASTNQTSMYLCASSLVKGASLGEQYFGPGTRLTVT.

The chain recombines TRBV19 with TRBJ2-5, with unresolved D. From germline, CDR1 is LNHDA and CDR2 SQIVND (reference sequence). The CDR3 covers 15 residues. Trimming pared 6 bases from V and 1 base from J, leaving 15 bases between. The CDR3 sequence is CASSDRLNVQETQYF. In DNA form, the CDR3 reads TGTGCCAGTAGCGATCGTCTGAATGTCCAAGAGACCCAGTACTTC.

The gene calls are TRBV10-3 and TRBJ2-2; the match to TRBD2 covers 7 bases. There are 14 residues in the CDR3. Germline values: CDR1 ENHRY, CDR2 SYGVKD. With V trimmed by 6 bases and J by 7 bases, 8 bases remained unmatched. This CDR3 reads CAISATSVGGELFF. In nucleotides, the CDR3 is TGTGCCATCAGCGCAACTAGCGTCGGCGGGGAGCTGTTTTTT.

The chain is built from TRBV7-2 and TRBJ2-3; D is unclear. V lost 5 bases and J lost 1, with 10 bases in between. This CDR3 region has 14 residues. Germline V CDR1 and CDR2: SGHTA, FQGNSA. The CDR3 sequence: CASSPQVGTDTQYF. The CDR3 nucleotides read TGTGCCAGCAGCCCCCAGGTAGGCACAGATACGCAGTATTTT.

The V and J genes are TRBV19 and TRBJ1-4, with a tentative D call TRBD1 (5 bases). CDR3 length: 16 amino acids. Germline CDR1 reads LNHDA; CDR2 reads SQIVND (reference sequence). Trimming cost V 2 bases and J 7 bases, with 17 bases left between them. In DNA, the CDR3 is TGTGCCAGTAGTATACCCTCCGGTAGGGGAAGTGAAAAACTGTTTTTT. Translation: CASSIPSGRGSEKLFF.

In this sample, this clone turned up once. The chain carries TRBV7-2 and TRBJ1-1, with D perhaps matching TRBD1 (5 bases). CDR1 is SGHTA, CDR2 FQGNSA, per germline. Deletions cut 5 bases from V and 6 bases from J, with 13 bases between. CDR3 length equals 13 residues. This CDR3 reads CASSPSGYSEAFF. DNA of the CDR3: TGTGCCAGCAGCCCTTCAGGGTACTCTGAAGCTTTCTTT.

The chain uses TRBV11-3 and TRBJ2-2; no reliable D call. The germline V gene has CDR1 SGHNT and CDR2 YENEEA. The V end lost 4 bases, the J end lost 1 base, and 4 bases lay between the germline ends. CDR3 length: 13 amino acids. CDR3 DNA sequence: TGTGCCAGCAGCTCTTTGAACACCGGGGAGCTGTTTTTT. Residues: CASSSLNTGELFF.

J is TRBJ2-7 and V is TRBV29-1; possibly TRBD1 or TRBD2 for D (5 bases each). Germline V gene data show CDR1 as SQVTM and CDR2 as ANQGSEA. V shed 7 bases and J shed 1 base, with 17 bases lying between them. The CDR3 contains 14 residues. The CDR3, as DNA: TGCAGCGCGATCTCCGGGACCGCATCCTACGAGCAGTACTTC. Translated: CSAISGTASYEQYF.

This chain joins TRBV7-2 and TRBJ1-1, with 7 nucleotides matching TRBD1. CDR1 SGHTA and CDR2 FQGNSA come from the germline V gene. This CDR3 contains 14 residues. The V and J ends lost 5 bases and 3 bases, in that order; junction bases with no gene match: 6. The CDR3 DNA is TGTGCCAGCAGCCCCCGGGACAGACACACTGAAGCTTTCTTT. Amino acids: CASSPRDRHTEAFF.

This sequence joins TRBV19 and TRBJ1-2; TRBD1 matches at 7 bases. The CDR3 covers 15 residues. V lost 4 bases and J lost 1; bases outside the gene matches: 6. Germline V lookup: CDR1 LNHDA, CDR2 SQIVND (reference sequence). The DNA of the CDR3 is TGTGCCAGTAGTACAAGACAGGGTTTTAACTATGGCTACACCTTC. Protein product: CASSTRQGFNYGYTF.

The gene calls are TRBV12-5 and TRBJ2-3; possible D gene TRBD2, 5 bases. Germline V gives CDR1 LGHNT, CDR2 FRNRAP. CDR3 length: 15 amino acids. Trimming took 2 bases from V and 4 from J, leaving 13 bases between them. The CDR3 protein is CASGLQLGDADTQYF. The DNA for the CDR3 is TGTGCTAGTGGTTTGCAGCTCGGGGATGCAGATACGCAGTATTTT.

V gene TRBV9 combines with J gene TRBJ1-1; D not certain. Germline V lookup: CDR1 SGDLS, CDR2 YYNGEE. V was pared by 3 bases and J by 3 bases, with 15 bases between. The CDR3 runs to 15 residues. CDR3 in amino acids: CASSEDTNPDTEAFF. CDR3 in DNA: TGTGCCAGCAGCGAAGACACAAACCCGGACACTGAAGCTTTCTTT.

This clone was picked up one time. The CDR3 protein is CASSEAHGYSNQPQHF. The DNA for the CDR3 is TGTGCCAGCAGTGAAGCGCACGGTTATAGCAATCAGCCCCAGCATTTT. The chain has TRBV2 and TRBJ1-5, with D unresolved. The CDR3 loop spans 16 amino acids. Trimming left V 0 bases short and J 0 bases short, with 9 bases between. Germline V gene data show CDR1 as SNHLY and CDR2 as FYNNEI. Full variable domain (outside the CDR3, taken from reference TRBV2 and TRBJ1-5): EPEVTQTPSHQVTQMGQEVILRCVPISNHLYFYWYRQILGQKVEFLVSFYNNEISEKSEIFDDQFSVERPDGSNFTLKIRSTKLEDSAMYFCASSEAHGYSNQPQHFGDGTRLSIL.

This clone has just one count. The chain is built from TRBV7-9 and TRBJ2-3; no definite D call. CDR1 and CDR2 (germline): SEHNR, FQNEAQ (reference sequence). The CDR3 length is 15 residues. Trimming cost V 0 bases and J 2 bases, with 9 bases left between them. The CDR3 here is CASSLALQATDTQYF. The CDR3, as DNA: TGTGCCAGCAGCTTAGCGCTACAAGCCACAGATACGCAGTATTTT.

The CDR3 here is CAWDRETSTDTQYF. CDR3 in DNA: TGTGCCTGGGACAGGGAGACTAGCACAGATACGCAGTATTTT. The rearrangement uses TRBV30 and TRBJ2-3; 7 nucleotides match TRBD1. Germline-derived CDR1 and CDR2 are GTSNPN and SVGIG (reference sequence). The trim removed 5 bases at V and 0 bases at J, leaving 5 bases unmatched. CDR3 length: 14 amino acids.

In DNA form, the CDR3 reads TGTGCCAGCAGCTTCCGGGACAGCTCCTACGAGCAGTACTTC. Protein product: CASSFRDSSYEQYF. The chain couples TRBV6-2 or TRBV6-3 to TRBJ2-7; 7 bases agree with TRBD1. The CDR3 has 14 amino acids. Germline trimming cut 6 bases from V and 0 bases from J; bases unmatched to any gene: 5. Germline V gene data show CDR1 as MNHEY and CDR2 as SVGEGT.

This sequence joins TRBV2 and TRBJ1-4; 7 nucleotides align to TRBD1. The junction had 4 bases not matched to a gene; V was cut back by 6 bases and J by 0 bases. This CDR3 region has 15 residues. Germline V CDR1 and CDR2: SNHLY, FYNNEI. CDR3 region: CASRGQTATNEKLFF. The DNA for the CDR3 is TGTGCCAGCAGGGGACAGACTGCAACTAATGAAAAACTGTTTTTT.

The chain couples TRBV7-2 to TRBJ2-5, with D possibly called TRBD1 or TRBD2 (6 bases each). Per the germline V gene, CDR1 is SGHTA and CDR2 is FQGNSA. V lost 3 bases to trimming and J lost 2 bases, with 16 bases between them. The CDR3 runs 16 residues. In DNA form, the CDR3 reads TGTGCCAGCAGCTTGGGTAGGGGGGCCGGACAAGAGACCCAGTACTTC. Translated: CASSLGRGAGQETQYF.

V and J are TRBV3-1 (or the pseudogene TRBV3-2) and TRBJ2-7; 12 bases map to TRBD2. Germline CDR1 reads LGHDT; CDR2 reads YNNKEL (reference sequence). Trimming at V came to 0 bases and at J to 4 bases, leaving 13 bases not matched to a gene. CDR3 length: 19 amino acids. CDR3 bases: TGTGCCAGCAGCCAAGAGAGACTAGCGGGGGACCGAGTAGGGTACGAGCAGTACTTC. This sequence encodes CASSQERLAGDRVGYEQYF.

The rearrangement uses TRBV2 and TRBJ2-3; 8 bases agree with TRBD2. Germline V gene sequence: CDR1 SNHLY, CDR2 FYNNEI. There are 14 residues in the CDR3. The J segment lost 4 bases and the V segment lost 5 bases, leaving 5 bases of the junction unmatched. The CDR3 is CASSTGLVPDTQYF. The CDR3 bases are TGTGCCAGCAGTACGGGACTAGTCCCAGATACGCAGTATTTT.

In this sample, this clone turned up once. The gene calls are TRBV7-9 and TRBJ1-1; D unclear. This CDR3 is 14 amino acids long. The germline gives CDR1 SEHNR, CDR2 FQNEAQ (reference sequence). The V end lost 0 bases, the J end lost 1 base, and 6 bases lay between the germline ends. DNA of the CDR3: TGTGCCAGCAGCTTAGCGCTAGAGAACACTGAAGCTTTCTTT. Translating gives CASSLALENTEAFF.

The chain links TRBV30 to TRBJ2-3; 10 bases agree with TRBD2. Germline V gene lookup returns CDR1 GTSNPN and CDR2 SVGIG (reference sequence). Trimming took 3 bases from V and 5 from J; bases not matched to a gene: 14. The CDR3 loop spans 17 amino acids. As DNA, the CDR3 is TGTGCCTGGAGCCCCACCCTGATAGCGGGGGGAAGAGATACGCAGTATTTT. Translating it yields CAWSPTLIAGGRDTQYF.

The chain recombines TRBV15 with TRBJ2-1; 8 nucleotides agree with TRBD1. The CDR3 is made up of 15 amino acids. With V trimmed by 5 bases and J by 10 bases, 13 bases remained unmatched. CDR1 and CDR2 (germline): LNHNV, YYDKDF (reference sequence). This CDR3 is CATSLQGGLGGEQFF. The CDR3 DNA reads TGTGCCACCAGCCTACAGGGGGGCCTCGGGGGAGAGCAGTTCTTC.

The chain links TRBV19 to TRBJ2-1; D possibly corresponds to TRBD1 (6 bases). V was shortened by 4 bases and J by 4 bases, with 17 bases between the two germline ends. The CDR3 loop spans 16 amino acids. CDR1 and CDR2 (germline): LNHDA, SQIVND (reference sequence). The CDR3 is CASSTRRQALYNEQFF. For the CDR3, the DNA is TGTGCCAGTAGTACCCGTCGACAGGCGTTATACAATGAGCAGTTCTTC.

This clone was seen a single time. V and J are TRBV5-4 and TRBJ2-4; D is unresolved. CDR3 length: 14 residues. Trimming removed 0 bases at V and 2 bases at J, with 6 bases between. Germline CDR1 is SGHNT and CDR2 is YYREEE (reference sequence). CDR3 sequence reads: CASSLGASKNIQYF. Written as DNA, the CDR3 is TGTGCCAGCAGCTTGGGGGCGTCCAAAAACATTCAGTACTTC.

The rearrangement joins TRBV6-1 to TRBJ2-1; 8 nucleotides agree with TRBD2. The V gene end was trimmed by 4 bases and the J gene end by 9 bases; junction bases not matched to a gene: 17. There are 17 residues in the CDR3. Germline CDR1 is MNHNS and CDR2 is SASEGT. DNA for the CDR3: TGTGCCAGCAGTGCCCCCCAGCTCGGGGGGGGGCTTCGTGAGCAGTTCTTC. Its protein product is CASSAPQLGGGLREQFF.

This chain uses TRBV9 with TRBJ2-6; no clear D gene. V lost 4 bases, J lost 1 base, and 0 bases lay in between. CDR3 size: 12 residues. CDR1 is SGDLS and CDR2 is YYNGEE in the germline V gene. CDR3 coding DNA: TGTGCCAGCAGCTCTGGGGCCAACGTCCTGACTTTC. This translates into CASSSGANVLTF.